A selection of T cell receptor beta chains follows, all from one sample in a study of beta chain features in type 1 diabetes. Using immunoSEQ multiplex PCR, the repertoire was profiled, and TCRdb retains in-frame clones only, with some absent. The table shows under 300,000 clones, with approximately 16% occurring only once. Sequencing was done on a sample of naive CD4+ T cells from blood. These receptors all come from a man aged 30 to 39 with type 1 diabetes. The CDR3 runs from the conserved cysteine through the conserved F or W. D genes are given only for firm matches. Part of the rows lack a size; the others show once, few, many or a class for expanded clones.

>TRBV11-2|NA|TRBJ1-4|NA
CASRRVATNEKLFF
TGTGCCAGCAGAAGGGTTGCAACTAATGAAAAACTGTTTTTT
>TRBV28|NA|TRBJ2-7|NA
CASSSPLGQYF
TGTGCCAGCAGTTCCCCCCTCGGGCAGTACTTC
>TRBV7-2|few|TRBJ2-6|NA
CASSLAGAAANVLTF
TGTGCCAGCAGCTTAGCAGGGGCGGCTGCCAACGTCCTGACTTTC
>TRBV6-5|NA|TRBJ2-6|NA
CASSYKPSGANVLTF
TGTGCCAGCAGTTACAAGCCATCTGGGGCCAACGTCCTGACTTTC
>TRBV29-1|few|TRBJ2-5|TRBD1
CSVMDRGIQETQYF
TGCAGCGTGATGGACAGGGGGATCCAAGAGACCCAGTACTTC
>TRBV5-1|NA|TRBJ2-5|NA
CASSWKTQYF
TGCGCCAGCAGCTGGAAGACCCAGTACTTC
>TRBV6-6|NA|TRBJ2-2|TRBD2
CASTSGYTGELFF
TGTGCCAGCACTAGCGGTTACACCGGGGAGCTGTTTTTT
>TRBV20-1|NA|TRBJ2-1|NA
CSARQNNEQFF
TGCAGTGCTAGACAGAACAATGAGCAGTTCTTC
>TRBV28|NA|TRBJ2-3|NA
CASRSEGSGSPRDTQYF
TGTGCCAGCAGATCCGAGGGTAGCGGAAGCCCTAGGGATACGCAGTATTTT
>TRBV4-1|NA|TRBJ2-7|NA
CASSQVSRSGTYEQYF
TGCGCCAGCAGCCAAGTTTCTCGGTCAGGGACCTACGAGCAGTACTTC
>TRBV7-9|once|TRBJ1-5|TRBD1
CASSWGQGSNQPQHF
TGTGCCAGCAGCTGGGGACAGGGGAGCAATCAGCCCCAGCATTTT
>TRBV2|NA|TRBJ2-2|NA
CASSDSVGRTGELFF
TGTGCCAGCAGTGACAGCGTCGGAAGGACCGGGGAGCTGTTTTTT
>TRBV29-1|few|TRBJ1-4|NA
CSVAGEKLFF
TGCAGCGTTGCCGGTGAAAAACTGTTTTTT
>TRBV7-8|NA|TRBJ2-4|NA
CASSLARGKNIQYF
TGTGCCAGCAGCTTAGCCAGGGGAAAAAACATTCAGTACTTC
>TRBV27|NA|TRBJ1-1|NA
CASRTLQGLGEAFF
TGTGCCAGCAGAACCTTGCAGGGGCTAGGTGAAGCTTTCTTT
>TRBV7-2|NA|TRBJ2-5|TRBD1
CASSGTEETQYF
TGTGCCAGCAGCGGGACAGAAGAGACCCAGTACTTC
>TRBV29-1|NA|TRBJ2-7|NA
CSVRGNYIGEQYF
TGCAGCGTTAGAGGGAATTACATAGGGGAGCAGTACTTC
>TRBV7-8|NA|TRBJ2-7|TRBD1
CASSLGSGQEPYEQYF
TGTGCCAGCAGCTTAGGCTCCGGACAGGAGCCCTACGAGCAGTACTTC
>TRBV20-1|NA|TRBJ2-7|NA
CSARGGDEQYF
TGCAGTGCTCGAGGGGGAGACGAGCAGTACTTC
>TRBV7-2|few|TRBJ2-5|TRBD2
CASSRGLAEETQYF
TGTGCCAGCAGCAGGGGACTAGCGGAAGAGACCCAGTACTTC
>TRBV14|NA|TRBJ2-5|TRBD2
CASSQTGLAVQETQYF
TGTGCCAGCAGTCAAACCGGACTAGCGGTTCAAGAGACCCAGTACTTC
>TRBV5-4|NA|TRBJ2-5|TRBD1
CASSFGQGIWETQYF
TGTGCCAGCAGCTTCGGACAGGGAATATGGGAGACCCAGTACTTC
>TRBV30|NA|TRBJ2-2|TRBD2
CAWIPSGIRTGELFF
TGTGCCTGGATCCCAAGCGGGATTCGTACCGGGGAGCTGTTTTTT
>TRBV7-9|NA|TRBJ2-5|NA
CASSLIQLQETQYF
TGTGCCAGCAGCTTAATCCAGCTCCAAGAGACCCAGTACTTC
>TRBV6-5|NA|TRBJ2-4|NA
CASSYSQGEGNIQYF
TGTGCCAGCAGTTACTCACAGGGGGAGGGAAACATTCAGTACTTC
>TRBV7-2|NA|TRBJ2-6|NA
CASSFSPTGANVLTF
TGTGCCAGCAGTTTTTCTCCCACTGGGGCCAACGTCCTGACTTTC
>TRBV10-3|few|TRBJ2-3|TRBD1
CASRQGSDTQYF
TGTGCCAGTCGACAGGGGTCAGATACGCAGTATTTT
>TRBV6-5|NA|TRBJ2-3|NA
CASSSGTDTQYF
TGTGCCAGCAGTAGCGGTACAGATACGCAGTATTTT
>TRBV7-7|NA|TRBJ2-3|TRBD1
CASSLQGESGDTQYF
TGTGCCAGCAGCCTTCAGGGGGAGTCAGGAGATACGCAGTATTTT
>TRBV30|NA|TRBJ1-4|NA
CAWRRDPNEKLFF
TGTGCCTGGAGGCGGGACCCTAATGAAAAACTGTTTTTT
>TRBV30|NA|TRBJ1-2|TRBD1
CAWSPRRQGPRGYTF
TGTGCCTGGAGCCCCCGCAGACAGGGGCCGAGGGGCTACACCTTC
>TRBV7-2|few|TRBJ2-6|NA
CASSLQGTGANVLTF
TGTGCCAGCAGCTTACAGGGAACTGGGGCCAACGTCCTGACTTTC
>TRBV7-2|NA|TRBJ2-7|NA
CASSADLGAYEQYF
TGTGCCAGCAGCGCCGACCTGGGGGCCTACGAGCAGTACTTC
>TRBV15|NA|TRBJ2-3|TRBD2
CATSRPSDTSGPDTQYF
TGTGCCACCAGCAGACCGAGCGATACTAGCGGTCCAGATACGCAGTATTTT
>TRBV11-3|NA|TRBJ2-3|NA
CASSTDGTGTSGRYSDTQYF
TGTGCCAGCAGCACGGACGGGACAGGCACGAGCGGGAGGTACTCAGATACGCAGTATTTT
>TRBV5-4|NA|TRBJ2-7|NA
CASSLDTGLYEQYF
TGTGCCAGCAGCTTGGATACAGGGCTCTACGAGCAGTACTTC
>TRBV7-9|NA|TRBJ2-5|NA
CASSQPQETQYF
TGTGCCAGCAGTCAACCTCAAGAGACCCAGTACTTC